A selection of T cell receptor beta chains follows, all from one sample in a study of cytomegalovirus exposure and HLA in healthy donors. Assay: immunoSEQ multiplex PCR; the TCRdb copy retains only in-frame clones and omits some. Found here are around 91,000 clones, roughly 92% of them singletons; the top ten hold 1% to 1.4%. Input material: PBMCs. The receptors shown here come from a woman younger than 45 in good health and CMV-seropositive. The CDR3 runs from the conserved cysteine through the conserved F or W. A D gene is named only where the DNA matches it firmly. Not every row has a clone size; where given, it reads once, few, many or a size class.

TRBV5-4	TRBJ2-1	NA	TRBD2	CASRQRTSGRAMNEQFF	TGTGCCAGCAGACAGAGGACTAGCGGGAGGGCCATGAATGAGCAGTTCTTC
TRBV28	TRBJ2-1	NA	TRBD2	CASSPGTSGYNEQFF	TGTGCCAGCAGTCCCGGGACTAGCGGGTACAATGAGCAGTTCTTC
TRBV28	TRBJ2-2	NA	TRBD2	CASSLPSGSLTGELFF	TGTGCCAGCAGCCTCCCCAGCGGGAGTTTGACCGGGGAGCTGTTTTTT
TRBV25-1	TRBJ2-1	NA	NA	CASRRGGAGGQIF	TGTGCCAGCCGGAGAGGAGGAGCGGGTGGCCAAATCTTC
TRBV6-1	TRBJ1-1	once	TRBD1	CASRGDRQNTEAFF	TGTGCCAGCAGGGGGGACAGGCAAAACACTGAAGCTTTCTTT
TRBV21-1	TRBJ2-3	NA	NA	CASSAPGTSEADTQYF	TGTGCCAGCAGCGCGCCCGGGACTAGCGAGGCAGATACGCAGTATTTT
TRBV29-1	TRBJ2-1	once	NA	CSVVESFNSYNEQFF	TGCAGCGTTGTTGAGTCCTTCAACTCCTACAATGAGCAGTTCTTC
TRBV4-3	TRBJ2-5	NA	TRBD2	CASSQGLAGVETQYF	TGCGCCAGCAGCCAAGGACTAGCGGGTGTGGAGACCCAGTACTTC
TRBV13	TRBJ2-3	NA	NA	CASSYSRASDTQYF	TGTGCCAGCAGTTACTCGAGGGCGTCGGATACGCAGTATTTT
TRBV29-1	TRBJ2-7	once	NA	CSVGGDIYEQYF	TGCAGCGTTGGCGGGGATATCTACGAGCAGTACTTC
TRBV7-9	TRBJ2-5	NA	NA	CASSLAGQAQETQYF	TGTGCCAGCAGCTTAGCGGGACAAGCCCAAGAGACCCAGTACTTC
TRBV5-6	TRBJ1-1	NA	NA	CASSFTQGEAFF	TGTGCCAGCAGCTTTACACAGGGTGAAGCTTTCTTT
TRBV19	TRBJ2-1	NA	TRBD2	CASTASGRAREQFF	TGTGCCAGTACCGCTAGCGGGAGGGCTCGGGAGCAGTTCTTC
TRBV19	TRBJ2-7	NA	NA	CASRSLGGNEQYF	TGTGCCAGTAGGTCGTTGGGGGGTAACGAGCAGTACTTC
TRBV4-3	TRBJ2-5	NA	NA	CASSQGVQGQGTQYF	TGCGCCAGCAGCCAAGGGGTCCAGGGCCAAGGGACCCAGTACTTC
TRBV5-1	TRBJ1-4	NA	NA	CASSLGGVTEKLFF	TGCGCCAGCAGCTTGGGCGGCGTGACCGAAAAACTGTTTTTT
TRBV14	TRBJ2-1	NA	NA	CASSQDWAGQNNEQFF	TGTGCCAGCAGCCAAGATTGGGCGGGCCAAAACAATGAGCAGTTCTTC
TRBV9	TRBJ2-5	NA	TRBD2	CASSLRSGSSGETQYF	TGTGCCAGCAGCTTGCGGAGCGGGAGTAGCGGAGAGACCCAGTACTTC
TRBV4-3	TRBJ2-7	once	NA	CASSPGAGLSYEQYF	TGCGCCAGCAGCCCAGGGGCCGGACTGTCCTACGAGCAGTACTTC
TRBV27	TRBJ1-1	NA	TRBD1	CASRLRQGAGGDSEAFF	TGTGCCAGCAGATTAAGACAGGGGGCGGGAGGGGACAGTGAAGCTTTCTTT
TRBV19	TRBJ2-2	once	TRBD2	CASSMLVAGAVGELFF	TGTGCCAGTAGTATGTTGGTAGCGGGAGCTGTCGGGGAGCTGTTTTTT
TRBV6-1	TRBJ1-2	NA	NA	CASSESSNYGYTF	TGTGCCAGCAGTGAGTCTTCGAACTATGGCTACACCTTC
TRBV6-5	TRBJ1-2	NA	TRBD1	CASSYNRGSYGYTF	TGTGCCAGCAGTTACAACAGGGGATCCTATGGCTACACCTTC
TRBV27	TRBJ1-2	NA	NA	CASSHRANYGYTF	TGTGCCAGCTCTCACAGAGCTAACTATGGCTACACCTTC
TRBV14	TRBJ2-7	few	TRBD1	CASSLGQGPYEQYF	TGTGCCAGCAGCCTGGGACAGGGACCCTACGAGCAGTACTTC
TRBV15	TRBJ2-1	NA	NA	CATSRRGRFPYNEQFF	TGTGCCACCAGCAGAAGGGGAAGGTTTCCCTACAATGAGCAGTTCTTC